The clone carrying this T cell receptor beta chain was seen ten or more times. Its antigen is not known. The data stem from a study of response to subunit inactivated influenza vaccine. V dropped 3 bases and J dropped 5 bases, with 19 bases sitting between them. The CDR3 extends over 16 amino acids. Germline V CDR1 and CDR2: SGHAT, FQNNGV. TCRdb independently ran MiXCR on the RT-PCR reads; one entry per CDR3 protein. The sample holds over 150,000 distinct CDR3 sequences, about a tenth seen once. The study's findings and limits: Authors proposed each seasonal influenza vaccination draws in few new T cells.

This sample comprised non-naive T cells sorted from PBMCs, obtained 45 days after vaccination. This chain connects TRBV11-2 to TRBJ2-5, with D possibly TRBD2 on 5 matching bases. This sequence was found in a man over 45 who received an inactivated influenza vaccine. In nucleotides, the CDR3 is TGTGCCAGCAGCTTCAACAGTGATTTGAGGGCTGAGACCCAGTACTTC. It translates to CASSFNSDLRAETQYF.